These 25 T cell receptor beta chains came from one sample sequenced in a study of CD8 T cells in Susac syndrome. cDNA came from about 0.51 to 1 ug RNA primed by random hexamers. One entry per CDR3 protein results from TCRdb running MiXCR on the immunoSEQ multiplex PCR reads. The sample records 80,000 to 90,000 distinct CDR3 sequences, 85% to 95% being singletons. Sequencing used CD8+ T cells from PBMCs. These receptors were taken from a human donor in good health.

The chain links TRBV3-1 to TRBJ2-1, with no clear D. The V gene's germline CDR1 is LGHDT and CDR2 YNNKEL (reference sequence). The CDR3 runs 15 residues. V was pared by 2 bases and J by 2 bases, with 10 bases between. The CDR3 bases are TGTGCCAGCAGCCAAAAAAGTGGGCCCTACAATGAGCAGTTCTTC. Its protein is CASSQKSGPYNEQFF.

The chain combines TRBV3-1 with TRBJ1-4, with D unresolved. V lost 3 bases, J lost 4 bases, and 12 bases lay in between. Germline V gives CDR1 LGHDT, CDR2 YNNKEL (reference sequence). The CDR3 consists of 15 residues. In DNA form, the CDR3 reads TGTGCCAGCAGCCAGGGATGGGGAAGTAATGAAAAACTGTTTTTT. It codes for CASSQGWGSNEKLFF.

V and J are TRBV12-3 or TRBV12-4 and TRBJ2-5, with a weak D call TRBD2 (6 bases). Trimming shortened V by 3 bases and J by 3 bases, and 14 bases separated the two germline ends. This CDR3 contains 15 residues. CDR3 residues: CASSLGRGVKETQYF. Here the CDR3 DNA reads TGTGCCAGCAGTTTGGGGCGGGGAGTTAAAGAGACCCAGTACTTC.

The chain combines TRBV15 with TRBJ2-1; D is possibly TRBD2 (6 bases). Germline loops: CDR1 LNHNV, CDR2 YYDKDF (reference sequence). V lost 8 bases, J lost 5 bases, and 19 bases lay in between. CDR3 length equals 15 residues. The chain's CDR3 is CATFDRGGADNEQFF. Written as DNA, the CDR3 is TGTGCCACCTTTGACCGGGGCGGGGCTGACAATGAGCAGTTCTTC.

The V gene is TRBV2, the J gene TRBJ2-6, with D perhaps matching TRBD1 (6 bases). Germline CDR1 SNHLY, CDR2 FYNNEI. The length of the CDR3 is 16 residues. V lost 2 bases and J lost 2, with 10 bases in between. CDR3 residues: CASSEKGVPGANVLTF. Written as DNA, the CDR3 is TGTGCCAGCAGTGAAAAGGGGGTCCCTGGGGCCAACGTCCTGACTTTC.

This chain links TRBV5-4 with TRBJ2-1, with 7 bases aligning to TRBD2. The CDR3 extends over 14 amino acids. Germline V lookup: CDR1 SGHNT, CDR2 YYREEE (reference sequence). With 4 bases clipped from V and 2 bases from J, the junction kept 3 bases outside the gene matches. Here the CDR3 reads CASSTGLAYNEQFF. CDR3 DNA: TGTGCCAGCAGCACCGGACTAGCCTACAATGAGCAGTTCTTC.

This chain joins TRBV14 and TRBJ1-1; no firm D call. The CDR3 runs to 12 residues. CDR1 SGHDN and CDR2 FVKESK come from the germline V gene. The germline V and J ends were trimmed by 10 bases and 1 base, with 10 bases remaining between them. The DNA of the CDR3 is TGTGCCACATCCAAGACGAACACTGAAGCTTTCTTT. Protein: CATSKTNTEAFF.

CDR3 nucleotide sequence: TGCGCCAGCAGTGAAGGTCTCAGCGGACCCCTCCACTTT. Residues: CASSEGLSGPLHF. The rearrangement joins TRBV10-1 to TRBJ1-6; no definite D call. The CDR3 runs to 13 residues. Trimming took off 3 bases at V and 12 bases at J, with 12 bases between the two ends. The V gene's germline CDR1 is WNHNN and CDR2 SYGVQD (reference sequence).

The chain joins TRBV2 to TRBJ1-2; 10 bases are a match to TRBD1. Looked up from germline, CDR1 is SNHLY and CDR2 is FYNNEI. J gave up 6 bases and V 6 bases, and 13 bases lay outside the gene matches. This CDR3 comprises 16 residues. The CDR3 sequence is CASSYGTGVAMDGYTF. The CDR3 coding sequence is TGTGCCAGCAGCTACGGGACAGGGGTAGCGATGGATGGCTACACCTTC.

The chain's CDR3 is CASSLVPDTGELFF. In nucleotides, the CDR3 is TGCGCCAGCAGCTTGGTTCCAGACACCGGGGAGCTGTTTTTT. This chain uses TRBV5-1 with TRBJ2-2; D uncertain. CDR1 and CDR2 (germline): SGHRS, YFSETQ. The CDR3 contains 14 residues. With 0 bases removed from V and 3 bases from J, the gap between germline ends came to 6 bases.

The genes are TRBV20-1 and TRBJ2-3; 8 bases match TRBD2. The CDR3 has 14 amino acids. CDR1 DFQATT and CDR2 SNEGSKA come from the germline V gene (reference sequence). The V and J ends lost 5 bases and 6 bases, in that order; junction bases with no gene match: 10. The CDR3 sequence: CSAPDPGGPDTQYF. The CDR3 nucleotides read TGCAGTGCTCCCGACCCGGGGGGGCCCGATACGCAGTATTTT.

The CDR3 loop is CASSGRQTYEQYF. DNA for the CDR3: TGTGCCAGCAGTGGAAGGCAGACCTACGAGCAGTACTTC. This sequence joins TRBV5-6 and TRBJ2-7; no clear D gene. V was pared by 5 bases and J by 2 bases, with 11 bases between. This CDR3 comprises 13 residues. The germline gives CDR1 SGHDT, CDR2 YYEEEE.

The chain recombines TRBV7-9 with TRBJ1-5; no clear D. The V gene's germline CDR1 is SEHNR and CDR2 FQNEAQ (reference sequence). This CDR3 has 14 amino acids. Trimming removed 7 bases at V and 2 bases at J, with 12 bases between. The CDR3, as DNA: TGTGCCAGCACTCAAGGCTGGGGCAATCAGCCCCAGCATTTT. Its translation: CASTQGWGNQPQHF.

This chain links TRBV7-3 with TRBJ1-1; no reliable D call. Germline V gives CDR1 SGHTA, CDR2 FQGTGA. The CDR3 contains 13 residues. With 2 bases removed from V and 6 bases from J, the gap between germline ends came to 10 bases. The CDR3 loop reads CASSLWGESEAFF. In nucleotides, the CDR3 is TGTGCCAGCAGCTTATGGGGAGAATCTGAAGCTTTCTTT.

V is TRBV25-1 and J is TRBJ1-1, with no clear D. The CDR3 is 15 residues long. Trimming took 1 base from V and 0 from J, leaving 9 bases between them. Germline values: CDR1 MGHDK, CDR2 SYGVNS. The CDR3 loop is CASSESGLMNTEAFF. The CDR3 region has the DNA TGTGCCAGCAGTGAATCCGGCCTTATGAACACTGAAGCTTTCTTT.

The J gene is TRBJ2-1, the V gene TRBV9; no definite D call. The CDR3 runs 14 residues. CDR1 is SGDLS and CDR2 is YYNGEE in the germline V gene. V lost 3 bases and J 8 bases, leaving 15 bases between the germline ends. The DNA of the CDR3 is TGTGCCAGCAGCGGAAGCCGCTCCGGCGATGAGCAGTTCTTC. Its translation is CASSGSRSGDEQFF.

The CDR3 DNA sequence: TGTGCCAGCAGCCGATACATGGGGGGCACTGAAGCTTTCTTT. It translates to CASSRYMGGTEAFF. The V call is TRBV14, the J call TRBJ1-1; the D gene is possibly TRBD1 (5 bases). In germline, CDR1 is SGHDN, CDR2 FVKESK. V was trimmed by 4 bases and J by 4 bases, leaving 13 bases between them. This CDR3 is 14 amino acids long.

The chain combines TRBV27 with TRBJ1-1; 7 positions agree with TRBD1. This CDR3 has 16 residues. Germline V gene data show CDR1 as MNHEY and CDR2 as SMNVEV (reference sequence). With 5 bases clipped from V and 4 bases from J, the junction kept 13 bases outside the gene matches. This CDR3 reads CASSLGQPALFTEAFF. The CDR3 coding sequence is TGTGCCAGCAGTCTGGGACAGCCCGCCCTATTCACTGAAGCTTTCTTT.

This sequence joins TRBV25-1 and TRBJ2-7; 7 bases align to TRBD1. There are 15 residues in the CDR3. The V gene's germline CDR1 is MGHDK and CDR2 SYGVNS. With 2 bases clipped from V and 0 bases from J, the junction kept 4 bases outside the gene matches. CDR3 sequence reads: CASSEQGEISYEQYF. CDR3 nucleotides: TGTGCCAGCAGTGAACAGGGGGAGATCTCCTACGAGCAGTACTTC.

V gene TRBV7-2 combines with J gene TRBJ2-1, with 11 positions matching TRBD1. Losses at the gene ends were 3 bases for V and 6 bases for J; bases not matched to a gene: 4. The CDR3 loop spans 15 amino acids. Germline CDR1 SGHTA, CDR2 FQGNSA. CDR3 protein: CASSFLGQGVNEQFF. The CDR3 DNA is TGTGCCAGCAGCTTCCTGGGACAGGGGGTCAATGAGCAGTTCTTC.

The chain links TRBV5-4 to TRBJ1-1; possible D gene TRBD1, 6 bases. V lost 4 bases and J 7 bases, leaving 11 bases between the germline ends. Germline CDR1 is SGHNT and CDR2 is YYREEE (reference sequence). The CDR3 is made up of 12 amino acids. This CDR3 reads CASSEDRFEAFF. The CDR3 coding sequence is TGTGCCAGCAGCGAAGACAGGTTTGAAGCTTTCTTT.

The CDR3 reads CASSLYGTPVDNQPQHF. The CDR3 coding sequence is TGTGCCAGCAGCTTGTATGGCACACCGGTGGACAATCAGCCCCAGCATTTT. The gene calls are TRBV5-6 and TRBJ1-5; D gene ambiguous. The CDR3 runs to 17 residues. Germline CDR1 and CDR2: SGHDT and YYEEEE. The V end lost 1 base, the J end lost 3 bases, and 17 bases lay between the germline ends.

This clonotype was recorded only once. The chain carries TRBV7-8 and TRBJ1-2, with D tentatively TRBD1 (5 bases). The CDR3 totals 12 residues. Germline V gene sequence: CDR1 SGHVS, CDR2 FQNEAQ. CDR3 residues: CACFGALGGYTF. CDR3 bases: TGTGCTTGCTTCGGGGCCTTGGGAGGCTACACCTTC.

The chain uses TRBV25-1 and TRBJ1-2, with 8 positions matching TRBD1. The CDR3 runs to 18 residues. The V and J ends lost 7 bases and 4 bases, in that order; junction bases with no gene match: 20. In germline, CDR1 is MGHDK, CDR2 SYGVNS. CDR3 region: CASTSQDRESQPGYGYTF. Here the CDR3 DNA reads TGTGCCAGCACGTCCCAGGACAGGGAATCCCAGCCGGGCTATGGCTACACCTTC.

In this sample, this clonotype turned up a few times. The chain combines TRBV9 with TRBJ2-2; tentative D call: TRBD2 (6 bases). V lost 2 bases to trimming and J lost 4 bases, with 6 bases between them. CDR1 and CDR2 (germline): SGDLS, YYNGEE. There are 13 residues in the CDR3. CDR3 nucleotide sequence: TGTGCCAGCAGCGTCGGGGGCACCGGGGAGCTGTTTTTT. Its protein product is CASSVGGTGELFF.